These 3 T cell receptor beta chains came from one sample sequenced in a study of neurological immune-mediated disorders. TCRdb passed the 5' RACE reads through MiXCR, listing each CDR3 protein once. The sample consists of roughly 55,000 distinct CDR3 sequences, approximately 15% of them appearing once. Sequencing was done on a sample of PBMCs. These receptor sequences come from a man between 60 and 75 years old in good health.

This clonotype was seen repeatedly, ten times or more. V and J are TRBV7-2 and TRBJ2-6; 11 bases map to TRBD2. V was clipped by 3 bases and J by 2 bases; unmatched bases: 6. The CDR3 extends over 18 amino acids. Germline-derived CDR1 and CDR2 are SGHTA and FQGNSA. The CDR3 DNA sequence: TGTGCCAGCAGCTTTACTAGCGGGAGCCTCGCTGGGGCCAACGTCCTGACTTTC. As protein: CASSFTSGSLAGANVLTF.

The chain couples TRBV6-2 or TRBV6-3 to TRBJ2-7; D tentatively reads TRBD1 or TRBD2 (5 bases each). The V gene's germline CDR1 is MNHEY and CDR2 SVGEGT. Trimming took 5 bases from V and 8 from J, leaving 22 bases between them. The CDR3 sequence is 15 residues long. The CDR3 loop is CASSLRRDLRGKQYF. The CDR3 nucleotides read TGTGCCAGCAGTCTTCGTAGGGACCTCCGAGGCAAGCAGTACTTC.

The table lists this clonotype with many counts. The rearrangement joins TRBV24-1 to TRBJ2-1, with 9 bases aligning to TRBD1. Germline-derived CDR1 and CDR2 are KGHDR and SFDVKD. The CDR3 extends over 16 amino acids. With 1 base clipped from V and 8 bases from J, the junction kept 8 bases outside the gene matches. The CDR3 protein is CATSDLGQGNFDEQFF. The DNA of the CDR3 is TGTGCCACCAGTGATTTAGGACAGGGGAATTTCGATGAGCAGTTCTTC.